The sample holds a few counts of the clone carrying this TCR beta chain. V was pared by 10 bases and J by 2 bases, with 11 bases between. Germline CDR1 and CDR2: MNHEY and SVGAGI. The CDR3 loop spans 12 amino acids. This specimen belongs to a study of blood T cell repertoires in COVID-19. Study-wide background: Samples came from the United States, Italy and Spain, spanning acute and convalescent COVID-19. The analysed material was cDNA or gDNA that came from T cells, B-cell-depleted T cells, or PBMCs.

Only in-frame clones appear in the TCRdb table, and some are missing; sequencing was by immunoSEQ multiplex PCR. The repertoire holds roughly 150,000 clones, with over 75% as singletons. This clonotype originated in a man in his 70s who had recovered from COVID-19. The sequencing input was peripheral blood. The rearrangement uses TRBV6-5 and TRBJ1-1; D unresolved. For the CDR3, the DNA is TGTGCCATCTTGACACCTAACACTGAAGCTTTCTTT. Protein sequence: CAILTPNTEAFF.